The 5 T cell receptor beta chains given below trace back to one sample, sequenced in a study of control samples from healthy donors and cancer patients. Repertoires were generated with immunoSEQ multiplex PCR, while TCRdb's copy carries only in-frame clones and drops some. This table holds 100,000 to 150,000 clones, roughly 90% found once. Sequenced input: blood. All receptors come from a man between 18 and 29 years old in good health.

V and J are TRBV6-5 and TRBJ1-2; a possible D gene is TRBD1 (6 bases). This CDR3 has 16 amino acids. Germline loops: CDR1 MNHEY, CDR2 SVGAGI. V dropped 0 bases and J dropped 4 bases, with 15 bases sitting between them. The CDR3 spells CASSYSYTDRSYGYTF. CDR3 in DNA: TGTGCCAGCAGTTACTCTTATACAGACAGGTCCTATGGCTACACCTTC.

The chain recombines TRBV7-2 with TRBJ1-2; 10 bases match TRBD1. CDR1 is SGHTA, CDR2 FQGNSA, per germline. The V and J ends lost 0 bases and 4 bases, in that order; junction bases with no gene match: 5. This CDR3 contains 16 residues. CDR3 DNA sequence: TGTGCCAGCAGCTTAGCCGGGACAGGGGTTACCTATGGCTACACCTTC. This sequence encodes CASSLAGTGVTYGYTF.

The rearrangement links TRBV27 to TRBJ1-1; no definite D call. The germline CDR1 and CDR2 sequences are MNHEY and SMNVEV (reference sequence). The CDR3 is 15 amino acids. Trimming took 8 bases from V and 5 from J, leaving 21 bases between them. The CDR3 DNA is TGTGCCAGCGTTGGCCTGGGCAGAACGAGAACTGAAGCTTTCTTT. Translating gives CASVGLGRTRTEAFF.

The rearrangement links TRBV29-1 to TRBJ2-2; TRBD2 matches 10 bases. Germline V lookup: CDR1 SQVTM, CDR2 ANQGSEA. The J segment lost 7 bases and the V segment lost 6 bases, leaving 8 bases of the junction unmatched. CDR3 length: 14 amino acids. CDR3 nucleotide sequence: TGCAGCGTGGATAAGCGGGAGGGAATCGGGGAGCTGTTTTTT. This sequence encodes CSVDKREGIGELFF.

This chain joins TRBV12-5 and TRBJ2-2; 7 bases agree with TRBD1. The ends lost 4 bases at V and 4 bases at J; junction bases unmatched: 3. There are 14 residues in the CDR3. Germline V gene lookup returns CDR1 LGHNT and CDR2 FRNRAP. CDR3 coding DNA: TGTGCTAGTGGTTGGGGACAGTCCACCGGGGAGCTGTTTTTT. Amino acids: CASGWGQSTGELFF.